The present T cell receptor beta chain was sequenced within a study of vaccination and CD4 T cells after COVID-19. Treatment noted: approximately 11-day PBMC culture with coronavirus spike peptide pools or control peptides (ViraFEST assay). Sequence data for DNA of cultured CD4+ T cells were generated by the Oncomine TCR Beta short-read assay. It was from cultured CD4+ T cells that genomic DNA was extracted. TCRdb reanalysed the PCR reads using MiXCR and keeps one entry per CDR3 protein. Counted here are roughly 20,000 distinct CDR3 sequences, around 53% occurring once; the ten biggest clones make up about 10%. The germline V gene has CDR1 GTSNPN and CDR2 SVGIG (reference sequence). The CDR3 runs to 12 residues. V shed 5 bases and J shed 4 bases, with 11 bases lying between them. As concerns this clonotype: Its target is not known.

The origin of this receptor is a human donor who had recovered from COVID-19. Sequenced sample: CD4+ T cells from blood, cultured in vitro. This rearrangement joins TRBV30 to TRBJ2-5, with no clear D. The CDR3 DNA reads as TGTGCCTGGGGCGATGAGGCAGAGACCCAGTACTTC. It is translated as CAWGDEAETQYF.